The TCR beta chain described here comes from a study of cytomegalovirus exposure and HLA in healthy donors. The V and J ends lost 4 bases and 0 bases respectively, with 13 bases between them. There are 16 residues in the CDR3. PCR employed 60 Vbeta and 13 Jbeta primers. Method: immunoSEQ multiplex PCR; TCRdb's copy keeps in-frame clones and lacks some. The sample consists of around 200,000 clones, 65% to 80% of them appearing once. V is TRBV23-1 and J is TRBJ1-3; a possible D gene is TRBD1 (6 bases). TRBV23-1 is an ORF; its function is uncertain. The sequence was collected from a man aged 35-49 years in good health and CMV-seronegative. The sample was PBMCs. CDR3 in amino acids: CASSLPGHSSGNTIYF. CDR3 sequence (DNA): TGCGCCAGCAGTCTCCCGGGACATAGCTCTGGAAACACCATATATTTT.